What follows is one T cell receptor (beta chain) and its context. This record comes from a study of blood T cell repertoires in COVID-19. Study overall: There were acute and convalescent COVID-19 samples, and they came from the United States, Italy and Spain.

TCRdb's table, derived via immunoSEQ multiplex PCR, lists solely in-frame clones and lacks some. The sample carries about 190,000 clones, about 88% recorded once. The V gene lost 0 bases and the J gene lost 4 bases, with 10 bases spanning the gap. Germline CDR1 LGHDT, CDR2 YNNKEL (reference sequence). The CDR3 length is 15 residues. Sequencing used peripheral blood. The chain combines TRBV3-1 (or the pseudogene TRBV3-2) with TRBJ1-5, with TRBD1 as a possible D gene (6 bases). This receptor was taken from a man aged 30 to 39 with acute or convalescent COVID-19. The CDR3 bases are TGTGCCAGCAGCCAAGATGACAGGAGAAATCAGCCCCAGCATTTT. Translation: CASSQDDRRNQPQHF.